The clone carrying this T cell receptor beta chain occurred a few times. TCRdb redid the calling of the 5' RACE reads with MiXCR, one entry per CDR3 protein. The data show some 230,000 distinct CDR3 sequences, roughly 7.1% seen once. This CDR3 is 16 amino acids long. V was clipped by 2 bases and J by 8 bases; unmatched bases: 12. The germline V gene has CDR1 SGHRS and CDR2 YFSETQ. This sample stems from a study of identical twins. The same data also went into a second study, on T cells expressing NK-cell markers.

This chain joins TRBV5-1 and TRBJ1-4; 7 bases are shared with TRBD1. Sequencing used CD8+ T cells sorted from blood. This TCR was recovered from a woman aged 18-29 years in good health. The CDR3: CASSLWIGTAEEKLFF. The CDR3, as DNA: TGCGCCAGCAGCTTATGGATTGGGACAGCAGAAGAAAAACTGTTTTTT. Combining the CDR3 with reference TRBV5-1 and TRBJ1-4 gives the whole variable domain KAGVTQTPRYLIKTRGQQVTLSCSPISGHRSVSWYQQTPGQGLQFLFEYFSETQRNKGNFPGRFSGRQFSNSRSEMNVSTLELGDSALYLCASSLWIGTAEEKLFFGSGTQLSVL.